Here is one T cell receptor beta chain with its context. The sample holds many counts of this clonotype. Its recognized antigen is unknown. Base quality data are lacking; no much larger clone is found one base away. All donors were healthy Caucasians. Three pairs of female monozygotic twins, all aged about 18 to 29 years, made up the twin cohort. Miltenyi CD45RO+ enrichment and human naive T-cell isolation kits were used to isolate memory (CD45RO+) and naive T cells from PBMC. These data originate in a study of identical twins (dated by TCRdb to about 2016). For context, the study as a whole: TCR alpha and beta repertoires from monozygotic twins, unrelated adults of various ages and cord blood were deep-sequenced to test whether fetal clonotypes persist. To rule out contamination, the twin experiments were replicated at different times with different library preparation protocols. What the authors observed across the whole study: Conclusions relied on cross-sectional statistical analysis, since the same donors could not be followed over many years. Zero-insertion analyses could be partly confounded by invariant T cells such as MAIT and iNKT, although diverse VJ usage argued against such confounding for most clonotypes. Abundant cord blood beta clonotypes had fewer insertions, young adult naive repertoires showed a similar but weaker trend, and memory repertoires showed no such trend. Compared with coincidental sharing between unrelated individuals, out-of-frame TCR alpha sequences shared between twins showed an excess of sequences with low generation probability. Out-of-frame TCR alpha sharing in monozygotic twins was systematically underestimated by recombination models, whereas sharing between unrelated individuals was in agreement with the recombination models. In beta out-of-frame sequences, excess twin sharing was weaker, because having fewer shared sequences lowered the signal-to-noise ratio.

The CDR3 sequence holds 13 residues, the cysteine and phenylalanine included. The sequence is cut down to CDR3 DNA, 39 bases in frame from base 1. The germline V gene (reference sequence) supplies CDR1 LGHDT and CDR2 YNNKEL. Trimming at the junction amounts to 1 base on V and 0 bases on J, and the germline ends lie 4 bases apart. Receptors were amplified or captured by 5' RACE. For sequencing, an Illumina HiSeq 2000 was employed. A universal primer binding site was added through template switching, and the final cDNA carried a unique molecular identifier so that TCR cDNA molecules could be counted accurately. Specific primers in the conserved constant-segment region were used to synthesize first-strand cDNA for the TCR alpha and beta chains. To control for contamination, each cDNA library was double barcoded with a SMART-Mk sample barcode plus Illumina barcodes. Two successive PCR steps introduced TruSeq adapter sequences along with Illumina sample barcodes. The TCR alpha and beta cDNA libraries were sequenced on the Illumina HiSeq platform using custom primers. The authors' analysis ran thus. Unique molecular identifiers were extracted from raw reads with MiGEC, and CDR3 positions were determined with MiXCR. For each individual, recombination models were inferred using an EM algorithm with the repgenHMM and IGoR tools. Shared clonotypes were analyzed with the tcR package in R, and sharing was normalized by the product of cloneset sizes. Out-of-frame nonproductive sequences were analyzed to study raw recombination free of thymic and clonal selection effects. In TCRdb, the public reads were trimmed at Q25 with fastp and aligned with MiXCR, with productive beta chains retained. Merged by CDR3 protein, the rows form single entries marked with the most common genes and DNA. Clone size and V and J calls follow TCRdb, not the original study. The sample table records hundreds of thousands of distinct CDR3 sequences; under 9% of these occur just once. The ten largest clonotypes hold approximately 2.1% of the sample.

These sequences were also reported in another study, on yellow fever vaccine responses in identical twins. The second study reports: According to the authors, in identical twins the way T cells responded to vaccination appeared partly convergent and partly personalized. Focusing on identical twins, the study followed the T cell clones that responded to the vaccine, and did so with precision.

Specimen: memory (CD45RO+) T cells sorted from blood. The cell subset or site label corresponds to: CD45RO+ enriched T cells. The chain was built from TRBV3-1 and TRBJ2-7, with no D gene named confidently. This TCR came from a woman younger than 30 in good health. For the CDR3, the sequence is CASSQGLSYEQYF. The sequence in DNA is TGTGCCAGCAGCCAAGGCCTCTCCTACGAGCAGTACTTC.